This T cell receptor (beta chain) emerged from a study of tumor-infiltrating lymphocytes in primary liver carcinoma. The CDR3 is made up of 17 amino acids. Germline CDR1 is MNHNY and CDR2 is SVGAGI (reference sequence). Study observations and caveats: Tumors reached a significantly greater top-250-clone fraction than blood did (p = 0.039).

Details on this clonotype: What it binds is unknown. The junction differs from germline at one of its ends, possibly a read error.

With a constant-region primer, TCR beta cDNA was made from 450 to 650 ng of total RNA. Generation of the TCR beta libraries relied on three nested multiplex PCR rounds using slightly modified ARM-PCR. A C-beta reverse primer and TRBV1-TRBV30 forward primers served in each of the first two PCR rounds, at around 10 cycles apiece. TCRdb used MiXCR to reprocess the multiplex PCR reads, holding one entry per CDR3 protein. The data contain some 64,000 distinct CDR3 sequences, 71% of them singletons. RNA and DNA were co-extracted from around 18-30 mg of unsorted bulk tissue. Primary liver carcinoma, confirmed by histopathology, was surgically resected.

The sequence was obtained from a man aged 35-49 years with primary liver carcinoma and hepatitis B virus infection. Specimen: liver tumor tissue from sampling region 4. The subset is: tumor region T4, right-lateral pole. The genes are TRBV6-6 and TRBJ2-3; 9 nucleotides line up with TRBD2. CDR3 coding DNA: TGCGCCAGCAGCATTAGACTAGCGGTGCCTAGCACAGATACGCAGTATTTT. Its translation: CASSIRLAVPSTDTQYF.